This is a list of T cell receptor beta chains from one sample in a study of blood T cell repertoires in COVID-19. The table came from immunoSEQ multiplex PCR; TCRdb's copy has only in-frame clones and leaves some out. The table records 150,000 or so clones, about 80% of them present only once. Sequencing was performed on peripheral blood. Receptors were obtained from a man between 60 and 70 years old with acute or convalescent COVID-19. CDR3s include the opening cysteine and the closing phenylalanine or tryptophan. The D gene is left open where the match is weak. Size values are once, few and many counts, or a class for expanded clones, and some rows have none.

abundance: -; v_gene: TRBV3-1/TRBV3-2; d_gene: TRBD2; j_gene: TRBJ2-7; CDR3aa: CASSLRLAGVNEQYF; CDR3nt: TGTGCCAGCAGCCTAAGACTAGCGGGAGTCAACGAGCAGTACTTC
abundance: few; v_gene: TRBV6-2/TRBV6-3; d_gene: TRBD2; j_gene: TRBJ2-3; CDR3aa: CASSYSSGVVSTDTQYF; CDR3nt: TGTGCCAGCAGTTACTCTAGCGGGGTCGTTAGCACAGATACGCAGTATTTT
abundance: -; v_gene: TRBV2; d_gene: TRBD1; j_gene: TRBJ1-6; CDR3aa: CASRQRQGNSPLHF; CDR3nt: TGTGCCAGCAGACAAAGACAGGGCAATTCACCCCTCCACTTT
abundance: few; v_gene: TRBV6-5; d_gene: -; j_gene: TRBJ1-2; CDR3aa: CASSYQGDYGYTF; CDR3nt: TGTGCCAGCAGTTATCAGGGCGACTATGGCTACACCTTC
abundance: few; v_gene: TRBV5-8; d_gene: -; j_gene: TRBJ2-3; CDR3aa: CASSLGLAEPTDTQYF; CDR3nt: TGTGCCAGCAGCCTCGGTTTAGCGGAGCCCACAGATACGCAGTATTTT
abundance: -; v_gene: TRBV3-1/TRBV3-2; d_gene: TRBD2; j_gene: TRBJ2-7; CDR3aa: CASSLAPQTGTSGYEQYF; CDR3nt: TGTGCCAGCAGCCTAGCGCCCCAGACCGGGACTAGCGGCTACGAGCAGTACTTC
abundance: -; v_gene: TRBV18; d_gene: TRBD1; j_gene: TRBJ1-2; CDR3aa: CASSPSGTVYGYTF; CDR3nt: TGTGCCAGCTCACCCTCCGGGACAGTCTATGGCTACACCTTC
abundance: -; v_gene: TRBV5-1; d_gene: TRBD2; j_gene: TRBJ2-2; CDR3aa: CASSFLAGGAGELFF; CDR3nt: TGCGCCAGCAGCTTTCTAGCGGGAGGGGCCGGGGAGCTGTTTTTT
abundance: few; v_gene: TRBV7-2; d_gene: -; j_gene: TRBJ1-1; CDR3aa: CASSPNRRGEAFF; CDR3nt: TGTGCCAGCAGCCCCAACCGTAGAGGTGAAGCTTTCTTT
abundance: -; v_gene: TRBV7-9; d_gene: -; j_gene: TRBJ2-5; CDR3aa: CASGGSYQETQYF; CDR3nt: TGTGCCAGCGGAGGATCCTACCAAGAGACCCAGTACTTC
abundance: -; v_gene: TRBV5-4; d_gene: TRBD2; j_gene: TRBJ2-2; CDR3aa: CASSLAGRRNTGELFF; CDR3nt: TGTGCCAGCAGCTTGGCCGGGAGGAGGAACACCGGGGAGCTGTTTTTT
abundance: -; v_gene: TRBV7-6; d_gene: TRBD1; j_gene: TRBJ2-5; CDR3aa: CASSLDRTGRIEAQYF; CDR3nt: TGTGCCAGCAGCTTAGATAGGACAGGGCGAATAGAAGCCCAGTACTTC
abundance: -; v_gene: TRBV19; d_gene: -; j_gene: TRBJ1-1; CDR3aa: CASSMGIGAWQPFF; CDR3nt: TGTGCCAGTAGTATGGGGATAGGGGCTTGGCAGCCTTTCTTT
abundance: few; v_gene: TRBV28; d_gene: -; j_gene: TRBJ2-1; CDR3aa: CASSHRASWNEQFF; CDR3nt: TGTGCCAGCAGCCACAGGGCTAGCTGGAATGAGCAGTTCTTC
abundance: -; v_gene: TRBV7-6; d_gene: TRBD2; j_gene: TRBJ2-5; CDR3aa: CASSPSGTSISETQYF; CDR3nt: TGTGCCAGCAGCCCCTCCGGGACTAGTATTTCGGAGACCCAGTACTTC
abundance: -; v_gene: TRBV6-6; d_gene: TRBD2; j_gene: TRBJ2-7; CDR3aa: CASSYLPGTRSYEQYF; CDR3nt: TGTGCCAGCAGTTACCTGCCCGGGACTAGATCTTACGAGCAGTACTTC
abundance: -; v_gene: TRBV4-3; d_gene: TRBD1; j_gene: TRBJ2-3; CDR3aa: CASSQDAGGYTDTQYF; CDR3nt: TGCGCCAGCAGCCAAGATGCAGGGGGTTACACAGATACGCAGTATTTT
abundance: -; v_gene: TRBV6-2/TRBV6-3; d_gene: TRBD1; j_gene: TRBJ2-7; CDR3aa: CASSPGTGGAHEQYF; CDR3nt: TGTGCCAGCAGCCCCGGGACAGGGGGTGCTCACGAGCAGTACTTC
abundance: -; v_gene: TRBV4-1; d_gene: -; j_gene: TRBJ2-1; CDR3aa: CASSPAGINEQFF; CDR3nt: TGCGCCAGCAGTCCCGCCGGGATCAATGAGCAGTTCTTC
abundance: -; v_gene: TRBV7-7; d_gene: TRBD2; j_gene: TRBJ2-2; CDR3aa: CASSLQLAGPNAGELFF; CDR3nt: TGTGCCAGCAGCCTACAACTAGCGGGACCCAACGCCGGGGAGCTGTTTTTT
abundance: -; v_gene: TRBV6-5; d_gene: TRBD1; j_gene: TRBJ1-1; CDR3aa: CASSQGQVNTEAFF; CDR3nt: TGTGCCAGCAGCCAGGGACAGGTGAACACTGAAGCTTTCTTT
abundance: -; v_gene: TRBV30; d_gene: -; j_gene: TRBJ1-1; CDR3aa: CAWRRGLNTEAFF; CDR3nt: TGTGCCTGGAGACGCGGGCTCAACACTGAAGCTTTCTTT
abundance: -; v_gene: TRBV14; d_gene: -; j_gene: TRBJ2-3; CDR3aa: CASRPSGGRPDTQYF; CDR3nt: TGTGCCAGCAGACCCTCCGGCGGGCGGCCAGATACGCAGTATTTT
abundance: -; v_gene: TRBV5-6; d_gene: TRBD1; j_gene: TRBJ1-6; CDR3aa: CASSWGQGGNSPLHF; CDR3nt: TGTGCCAGCAGCTGGGGACAGGGTGGGAATTCACCCCTCCACTTT
abundance: -; v_gene: TRBV15; d_gene: -; j_gene: TRBJ1-2; CDR3aa: CATSRDNFYGYTF; CDR3nt: TGTGCCACCAGCAGAGATAATTTCTATGGCTACACCTTC
abundance: -; v_gene: TRBV3-1/TRBV3-2; d_gene: -; j_gene: TRBJ2-1; CDR3aa: CASSRGAGNEQFF; CDR3nt: TGTGCCAGCAGCCGCGGGGCGGGAAATGAGCAGTTCTTC
abundance: -; v_gene: TRBV5-1; d_gene: TRBD1; j_gene: TRBJ2-7; CDR3aa: CASSPKPGQGDGEQYF; CDR3nt: TGCGCCAGCAGCCCGAAACCGGGACAGGGCGATGGCGAGCAGTACTTC
abundance: -; v_gene: TRBV12-3/TRBV12-4; d_gene: -; j_gene: TRBJ2-7; CDR3aa: CASSRTPYEQYF; CDR3nt: TGTGCCAGCAGTCGGACTCCATACGAGCAGTACTTC
abundance: -; v_gene: TRBV7-9; d_gene: TRBD2; j_gene: TRBJ2-5; CDR3aa: CASSLEGSGGSAQYF; CDR3nt: TGTGCCAGCAGCTTAGAAGGTAGCGGGGGTTCGGCCCAGTACTTC
abundance: -; v_gene: TRBV18; d_gene: -; j_gene: TRBJ2-3; CDR3aa: CASSPPLTGEYTDTQYF; CDR3nt: TGTGCCAGCTCACCACCGTTGACGGGAGAATATACAGATACGCAGTATTTT
abundance: once; v_gene: TRBV10-3; d_gene: TRBD2; j_gene: TRBJ2-3; CDR3aa: CAIKGLAETDTQYF; CDR3nt: TGTGCCATCAAGGGACTAGCGGAAACAGATACGCAGTATTTT
abundance: few; v_gene: TRBV4-3; d_gene: -; j_gene: TRBJ2-4; CDR3aa: CASSQGPRAGAKNIQYF; CDR3nt: TGCGCCAGCAGCCAAGGGCCGCGGGCCGGGGCCAAAAACATTCAGTACTTC
abundance: -; v_gene: TRBV14; d_gene: TRBD2; j_gene: TRBJ2-1; CDR3aa: CASSQVGSGGYNEQFF; CDR3nt: TGTGCCAGCAGCCAAGTAGGTAGCGGGGGATACAATGAGCAGTTCTTC
abundance: -; v_gene: TRBV24-1; d_gene: -; j_gene: TRBJ2-2; CDR3aa: CASEGWDTGELFF; CDR3nt: TGTGCCTCCGAGGGTTGGGACACCGGGGAGCTGTTTTTT
abundance: -; v_gene: TRBV21-1; d_gene: -; j_gene: TRBJ2-2; CDR3aa: CASPKTLHGGRASANTGELFF; CDR3nt: TGTGCCAGCCCAAAAACCCTTCACGGCGGGAGGGCCAGCGCGAACACCGGGGAGCTGTTTTTT
abundance: -; v_gene: TRBV24-1; d_gene: -; j_gene: TRBJ2-3; CDR3aa: CATSDRDIDTQYF; CDR3nt: TGTGCCACCAGTGATCGGGACATCGATACGCAGTATTTT
abundance: -; v_gene: TRBV4-3; d_gene: -; j_gene: TRBJ2-1; CDR3aa: CASSQATSSLTNEQFF; CDR3nt: TGCGCCAGCAGCCAAGCCACTAGCTCCCTTACCAATGAGCAGTTCTTC
abundance: -; v_gene: TRBV10-3; d_gene: -; j_gene: TRBJ2-3; CDR3aa: CAISERDTQYF; CDR3nt: TGTGCCATCAGTGAACGGGATACGCAGTATTTT
abundance: -; v_gene: TRBV28; d_gene: -; j_gene: TRBJ1-1; CDR3aa: CASSLGGMGEAFF; CDR3nt: TGTGCCAGCAGTTTAGGGGGGATGGGTGAAGCTTTCTTT
abundance: once; v_gene: TRBV19; d_gene: -; j_gene: TRBJ1-1; CDR3aa: CASSMGGQMTEAFF; CDR3nt: TGTGCCAGTAGTATGGGGGGGCAGATGACTGAAGCTTTCTTT
abundance: -; v_gene: TRBV28; d_gene: -; j_gene: TRBJ1-1; CDR3aa: CASSLAGSGGAYTEAFF; CDR3nt: TGTGCCAGCAGTTTAGCGGGTTCGGGGGGCGCTTACACTGAAGCTTTCTTT
abundance: -; v_gene: TRBV28; d_gene: -; j_gene: TRBJ1-4; CDR3aa: CASSAGSGHEKLFF; CDR3nt: TGTGCCAGCAGTGCCGGAAGTGGGCATGAAAAACTGTTTTTT
abundance: few; v_gene: TRBV5-3; d_gene: TRBD1; j_gene: TRBJ1-5; CDR3aa: CARSLATDRVTSQPQHF; CDR3nt: TGTGCCAGAAGCTTGGCCACAGACAGGGTAACCAGTCAGCCCCAGCATTTT
abundance: -; v_gene: TRBV10-3; d_gene: -; j_gene: TRBJ1-4; CDR3aa: CAISDDREKLFF; CDR3nt: TGTGCCATCAGTGATGACAGGGAAAAACTGTTTTTT
abundance: -; v_gene: TRBV18; d_gene: -; j_gene: TRBJ2-5; CDR3aa: CASSRAQETQYF; CDR3nt: TGTGCCAGCTCACGGGCTCAAGAGACCCAGTACTTC